This T cell receptor beta chain was captured in a study of T-cell memory formation after mild COVID-19. Employing constant-segment primers, 5'RACE generated TCR alpha and TCR beta cDNA libraries bearing sample barcodes and UMIs. TCRdb recomputed calls from the 5' RACE reads with MiXCR, one row per CDR3 protein. The sample includes 85,000 to 130,000 distinct CDR3 sequences, roughly 12% seen only once; the top ten take roughly 30%. Whole-study findings and limits: For contracting clones, CD4+ ones sat mainly in CM and EM, CD8+ in EMRA. The authors left the SARS-CoV-2 specificity of second-wave clones peaking on day 37 unconfirmed. Pre-infection memory showed some responding clones, and this suggested that cross-reactive memory joined.

The V end lost 2 bases, the J end lost 1 base, and 8 bases lay between the germline ends. This CDR3 is 14 amino acids long. This clonotype was observed a handful of times. What it binds is not known. The gene calls are TRBV12-3 or TRBV12-4 and TRBJ2-5; either TRBD1 or TRBD2 may supply D (5 bases each). Sequenced material: PBMCs or a T cell subset sorted from them (not recorded which). The sequence came from an adult woman who had mild COVID-19 (a few samples of this study predate the infection). Cell type and time point are not known. CDR3 in amino acids: CASSLTGPQETQYF. The CDR3 DNA sequence: TGTGCCAGCAGTTTAACGGGACCCCAAGAGACCCAGTACTTC.